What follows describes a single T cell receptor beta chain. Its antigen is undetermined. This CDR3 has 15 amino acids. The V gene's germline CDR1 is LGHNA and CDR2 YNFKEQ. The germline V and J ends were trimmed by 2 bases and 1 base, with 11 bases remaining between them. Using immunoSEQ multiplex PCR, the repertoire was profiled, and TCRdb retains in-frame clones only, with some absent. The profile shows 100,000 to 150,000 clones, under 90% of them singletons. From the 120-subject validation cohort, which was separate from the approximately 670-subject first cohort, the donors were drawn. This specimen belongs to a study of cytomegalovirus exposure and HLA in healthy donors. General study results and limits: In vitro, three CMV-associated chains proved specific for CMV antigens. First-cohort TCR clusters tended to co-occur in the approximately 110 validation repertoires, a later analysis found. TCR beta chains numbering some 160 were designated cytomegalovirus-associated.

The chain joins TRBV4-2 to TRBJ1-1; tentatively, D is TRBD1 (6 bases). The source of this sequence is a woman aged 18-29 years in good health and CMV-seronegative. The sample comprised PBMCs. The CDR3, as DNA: TGTGCCAGCAGCCAAAACCAGGGGCAGAACACTGAAGCTTTCTTT. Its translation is CASSQNQGQNTEAFF.